The clone carrying this T cell receptor beta chain was detected ten times or more. The data were obtained in a study of neurological immune-mediated disorders. Deletions cut 6 bases from V and 4 bases from J, with 9 bases between. The germline CDR1 and CDR2 sequences are LGHDT and YNNKEL (reference sequence). The CDR3 contains 12 residues. Each CDR3 protein is one row after TCRdb ran MiXCR on the 5' RACE reads. The repertoire holds 50,000 or so distinct CDR3 sequences, with around 3.1% as singletons. This sequence originates from a man aged 40-49 years with multiple sclerosis. The sequencing input was PBMCs. The chain employs TRBV3-1 and TRBJ2-5, with D possibly being TRBD2 (5 bases). The CDR3 DNA reads TGTGCCAGCAGGGTGGCGGGAGAGACCCAGTACTTC. Translating gives CASRVAGETQYF.